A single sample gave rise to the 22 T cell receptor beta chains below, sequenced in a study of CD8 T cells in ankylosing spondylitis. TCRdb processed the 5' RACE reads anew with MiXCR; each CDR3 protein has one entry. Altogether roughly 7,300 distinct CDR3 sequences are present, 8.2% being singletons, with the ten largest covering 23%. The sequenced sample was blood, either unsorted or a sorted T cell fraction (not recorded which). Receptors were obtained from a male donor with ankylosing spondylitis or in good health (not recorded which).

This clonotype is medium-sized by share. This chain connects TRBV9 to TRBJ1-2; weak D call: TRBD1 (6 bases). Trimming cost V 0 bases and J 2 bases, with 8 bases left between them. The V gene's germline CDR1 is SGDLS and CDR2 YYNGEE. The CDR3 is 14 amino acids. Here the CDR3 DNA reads TGTGCCAGCAGCGTAGGGGGGCCCAACTATGGCTACACCTTC. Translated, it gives CASSVGGPNYGYTF.

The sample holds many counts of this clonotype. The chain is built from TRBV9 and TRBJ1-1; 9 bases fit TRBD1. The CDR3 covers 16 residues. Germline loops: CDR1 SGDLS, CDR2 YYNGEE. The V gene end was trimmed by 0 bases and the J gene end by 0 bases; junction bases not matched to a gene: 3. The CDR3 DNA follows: TGTGCCAGCAGCGTAGCTCGGGACAGGGTGAACACTGAAGCTTTCTTT. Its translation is CASSVARDRVNTEAFF.

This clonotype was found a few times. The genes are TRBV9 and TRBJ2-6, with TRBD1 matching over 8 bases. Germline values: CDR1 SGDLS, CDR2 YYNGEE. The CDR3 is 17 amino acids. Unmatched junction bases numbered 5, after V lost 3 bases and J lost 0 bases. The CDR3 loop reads CASSADRVVSGANVLTF. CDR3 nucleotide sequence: TGTGCCAGCAGCGCGGACAGGGTCGTCTCTGGGGCCAACGTCCTGACTTTC.

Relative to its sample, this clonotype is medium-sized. In DNA, the CDR3 is TGTGCCAGCAGCCCACCGGGGGGAACGGCCGGGGAGCTGTTTTTT. This encodes CASSPPGGTAGELFF. The chain employs TRBV9 and TRBJ2-2; 7 positions agree with TRBD2. Germline V gene sequence: CDR1 SGDLS, CDR2 YYNGEE. The CDR3 totals 15 residues. V shed 4 bases and J 6 bases; nucleotides not matched to a gene: 9.

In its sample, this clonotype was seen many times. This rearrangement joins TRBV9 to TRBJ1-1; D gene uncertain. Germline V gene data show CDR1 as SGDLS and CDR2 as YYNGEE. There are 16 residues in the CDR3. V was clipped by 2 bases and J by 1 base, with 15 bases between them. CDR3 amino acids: CASSVDSANPNTEAFF. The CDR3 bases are TGTGCCAGCAGCGTGGATTCCGCGAACCCGAACACTGAAGCTTTCTTT.

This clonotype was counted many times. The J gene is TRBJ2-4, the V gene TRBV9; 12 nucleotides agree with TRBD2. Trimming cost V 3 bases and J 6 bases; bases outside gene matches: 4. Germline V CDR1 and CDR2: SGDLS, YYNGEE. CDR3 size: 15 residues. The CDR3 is CASSGLAGEGNIQYF. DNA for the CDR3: TGTGCCAGCAGCGGACTAGCGGGGGAAGGAAACATTCAGTACTTC.

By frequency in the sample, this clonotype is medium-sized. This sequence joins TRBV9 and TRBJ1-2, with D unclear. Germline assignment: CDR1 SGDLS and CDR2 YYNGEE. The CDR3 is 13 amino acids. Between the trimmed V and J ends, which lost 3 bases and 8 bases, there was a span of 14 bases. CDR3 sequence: CASSARTMGGYTF. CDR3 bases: TGTGCCAGCAGCGCCCGGACCATGGGGGGCTACACCTTC.

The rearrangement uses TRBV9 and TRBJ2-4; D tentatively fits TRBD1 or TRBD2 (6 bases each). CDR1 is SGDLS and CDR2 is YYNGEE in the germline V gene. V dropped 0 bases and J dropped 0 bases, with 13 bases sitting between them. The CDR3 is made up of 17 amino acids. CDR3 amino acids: CASSVESGALAKNIQYF. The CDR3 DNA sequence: TGTGCCAGCAGCGTAGAGTCGGGGGCGCTAGCCAAAAACATTCAGTACTTC.

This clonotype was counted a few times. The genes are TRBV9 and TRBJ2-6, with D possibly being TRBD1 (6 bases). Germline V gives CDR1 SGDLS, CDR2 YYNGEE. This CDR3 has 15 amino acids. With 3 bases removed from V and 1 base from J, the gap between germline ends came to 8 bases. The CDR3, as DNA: TGTGCCAGCAGCGGAACAGGGTCTGGGGCCAACGTCCTGACTTTC. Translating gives CASSGTGSGANVLTF.

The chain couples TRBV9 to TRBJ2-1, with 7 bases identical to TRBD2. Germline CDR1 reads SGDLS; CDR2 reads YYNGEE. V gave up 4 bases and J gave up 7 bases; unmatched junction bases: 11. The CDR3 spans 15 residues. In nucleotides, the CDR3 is TGTGCCAGCAGCCAAGAGGCGGGAGTGCATAATGAGCAGTTCTTC. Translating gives CASSQEAGVHNEQFF.

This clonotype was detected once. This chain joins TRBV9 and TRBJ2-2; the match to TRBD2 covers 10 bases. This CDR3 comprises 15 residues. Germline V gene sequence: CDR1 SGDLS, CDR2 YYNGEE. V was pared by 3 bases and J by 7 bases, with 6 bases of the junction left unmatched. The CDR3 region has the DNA TGTGCCAGCAGCGCGACCGGGACTAGCGTCGGGGAGCTGTTTTTT. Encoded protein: CASSATGTSVGELFF.

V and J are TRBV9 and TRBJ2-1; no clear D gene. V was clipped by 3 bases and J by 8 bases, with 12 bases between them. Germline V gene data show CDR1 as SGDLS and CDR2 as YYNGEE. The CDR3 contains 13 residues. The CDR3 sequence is CASSDPSGYEQFF. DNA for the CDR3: TGTGCCAGCAGCGACCCATCGGGCTATGAGCAGTTCTTC.

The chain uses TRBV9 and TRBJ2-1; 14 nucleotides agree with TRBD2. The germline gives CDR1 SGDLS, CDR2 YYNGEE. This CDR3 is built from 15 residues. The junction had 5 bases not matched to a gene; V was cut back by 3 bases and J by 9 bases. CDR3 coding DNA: TGTGCCAGCAGCGACGGGACTAGCGGGAGCATTGAGCAGTTCTTC. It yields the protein CASSDGTSGSIEQFF.

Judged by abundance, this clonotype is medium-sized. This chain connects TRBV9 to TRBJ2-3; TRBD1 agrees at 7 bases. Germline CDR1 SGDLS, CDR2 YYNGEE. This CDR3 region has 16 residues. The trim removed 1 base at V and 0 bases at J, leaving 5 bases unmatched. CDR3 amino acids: CASSVHRGPSTDTQYF. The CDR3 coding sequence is TGTGCCAGCAGCGTACACAGGGGCCCGAGCACAGATACGCAGTATTTT.

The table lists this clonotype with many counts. The CDR3 loop reads CASTGDGSNYGYTF. In DNA, the CDR3 is TGTGCCAGCACGGGAGACGGGAGCAACTATGGCTACACCTTC. V is TRBV9 and J is TRBJ1-2; no clear D gene. The CDR3 has 14 amino acids. Per germline, CDR1 SGDLS and CDR2 YYNGEE. Trimming stripped 6 bases from V and 2 bases from J, with 14 bases between.

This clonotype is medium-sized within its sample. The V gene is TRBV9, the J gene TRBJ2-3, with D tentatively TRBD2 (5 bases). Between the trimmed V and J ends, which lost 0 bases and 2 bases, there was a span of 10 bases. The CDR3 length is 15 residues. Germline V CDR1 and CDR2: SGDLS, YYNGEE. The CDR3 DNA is TGTGCCAGCAGCGTAGTGTGGGAGCCCACAGATACGCAGTATTTT. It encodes CASSVVWEPTDTQYF.

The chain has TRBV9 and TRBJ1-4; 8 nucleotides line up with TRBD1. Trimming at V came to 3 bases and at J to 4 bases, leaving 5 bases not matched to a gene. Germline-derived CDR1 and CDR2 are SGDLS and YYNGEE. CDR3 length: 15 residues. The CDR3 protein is CASSERTGNNEKLFF. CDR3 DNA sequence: TGTGCCAGCAGCGAGAGGACAGGGAATAATGAAAAACTGTTTTTT.

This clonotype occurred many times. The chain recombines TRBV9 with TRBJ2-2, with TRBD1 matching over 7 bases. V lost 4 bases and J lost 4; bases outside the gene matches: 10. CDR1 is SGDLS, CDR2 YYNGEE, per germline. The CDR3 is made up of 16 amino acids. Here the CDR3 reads CASSSLTGTGTGELFF. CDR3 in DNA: TGTGCCAGCAGCTCCCTGACAGGGACGGGCACCGGGGAGCTGTTTTTT.

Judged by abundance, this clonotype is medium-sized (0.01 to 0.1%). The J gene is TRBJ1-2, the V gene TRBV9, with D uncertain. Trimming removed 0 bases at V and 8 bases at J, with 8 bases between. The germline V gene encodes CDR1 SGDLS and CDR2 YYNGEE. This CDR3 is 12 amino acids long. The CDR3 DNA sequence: TGTGCCAGCAGCGTAGGCGGGAGAGGCTACACCTTC. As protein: CASSVGGRGYTF. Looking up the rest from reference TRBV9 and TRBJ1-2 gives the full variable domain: DSGVTQTPKHLITATGQRVTLRCSPRSGDLSVYWYQQSLDQGLQFLIQYYNGEERAKGNILERFSAQQFPDLHSELNLSSLELGDSALYFCASSVGGRGYTFGSGTRLTVV.

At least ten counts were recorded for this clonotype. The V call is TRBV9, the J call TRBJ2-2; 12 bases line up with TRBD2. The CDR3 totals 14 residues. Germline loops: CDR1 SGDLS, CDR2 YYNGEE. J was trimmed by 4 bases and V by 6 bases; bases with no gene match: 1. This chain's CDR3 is CASTSGGGTGELFF. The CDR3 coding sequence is TGTGCCAGCACTAGCGGGGGGGGCACCGGGGAGCTGTTTTTT.

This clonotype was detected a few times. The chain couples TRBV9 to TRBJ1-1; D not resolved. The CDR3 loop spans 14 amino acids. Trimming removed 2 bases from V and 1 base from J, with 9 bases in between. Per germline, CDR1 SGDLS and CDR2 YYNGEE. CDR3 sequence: CASSVVSSNTEAFF. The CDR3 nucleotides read TGTGCCAGCAGCGTTGTCAGTTCGAACACTGAAGCTTTCTTT.

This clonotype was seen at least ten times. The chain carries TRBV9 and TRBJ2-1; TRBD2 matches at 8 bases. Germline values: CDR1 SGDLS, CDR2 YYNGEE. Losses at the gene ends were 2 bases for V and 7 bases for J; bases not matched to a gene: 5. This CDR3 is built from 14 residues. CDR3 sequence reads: CASSVTAGENEQFF. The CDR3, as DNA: TGTGCCAGCAGCGTCACAGCGGGAGAGAATGAGCAGTTCTTC.